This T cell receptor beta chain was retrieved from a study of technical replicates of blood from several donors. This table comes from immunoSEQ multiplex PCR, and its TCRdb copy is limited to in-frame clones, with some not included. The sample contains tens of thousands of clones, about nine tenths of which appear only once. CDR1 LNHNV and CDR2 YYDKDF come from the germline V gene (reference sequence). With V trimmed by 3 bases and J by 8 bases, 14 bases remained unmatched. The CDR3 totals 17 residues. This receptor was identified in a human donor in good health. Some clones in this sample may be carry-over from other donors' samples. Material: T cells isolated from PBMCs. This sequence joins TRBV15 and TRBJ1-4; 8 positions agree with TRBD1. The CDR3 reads CATSSIQGVGAWEKLFF. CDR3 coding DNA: TGTGCCACCAGCAGTATACAGGGGGTGGGGGCTTGGGAAAAACTGTTTTTT. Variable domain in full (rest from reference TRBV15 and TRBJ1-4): DAMVIQNPRYQVTQFGKPVTLSCSQTLNHNVMYWYQQKSSQAPKLLFHYYDKDFNNEADTPDNFQSRRPNTSFCFLDIRSPGLGDTAMYLCATSSIQGVGAWEKLFFGSGTQLSVL.